One TCR gamma chain is described in this entry. This sample stems from a study of intestinal T cells in coeliac disease. The TRG library came from around 0.2 ug of biopsy DNA amplified with LymphoTrack primers. TCRdb reran clone calling via CATT on the multiplex PCR reads. The table includes several hundred gamma-chain clones, about 45% detected once. Genomic DNA came from ten approximately 4.8-µm formalin-fixed paraffin-embedded scrolls per case. V was pared by 5 bases and J by 3 bases, with 7 bases of the junction left unmatched. The CDR3 loop spans 13 amino acids. CDR1 and CDR2 from the germline V gene are GITISATS and ISYDGTV (reference sequence).

The chain couples TRGV9 to TRGJ1 or TRGJ2. This clonotype was sampled from a human donor with celiac disease. The sample was a duodenal biopsy. CDR3 region: CALWGGPYYKKLF. The CDR3, as DNA: TGTGCCTTGTGGGGAGGACCTTATTATAAGAAACTCTTT.